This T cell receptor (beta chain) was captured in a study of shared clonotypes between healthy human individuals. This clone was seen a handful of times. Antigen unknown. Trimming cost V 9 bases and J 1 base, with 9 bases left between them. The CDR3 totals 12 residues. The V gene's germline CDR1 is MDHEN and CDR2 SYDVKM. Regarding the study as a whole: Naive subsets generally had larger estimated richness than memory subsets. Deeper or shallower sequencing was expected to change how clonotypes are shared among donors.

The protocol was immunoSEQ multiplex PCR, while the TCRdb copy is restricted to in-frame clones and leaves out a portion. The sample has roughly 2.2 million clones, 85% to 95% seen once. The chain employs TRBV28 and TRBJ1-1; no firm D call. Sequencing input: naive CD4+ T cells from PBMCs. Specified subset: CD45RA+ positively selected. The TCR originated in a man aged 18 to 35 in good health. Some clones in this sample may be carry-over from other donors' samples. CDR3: CASCVANTEAFF. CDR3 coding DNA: TGTGCCAGTTGTGTCGCGAACACTGAAGCTTTCTTT.